Given below is one TCR beta chain in context. This record comes from a study of blood T cell repertoires in COVID-19. Germline-derived CDR1 and CDR2 are DFQATT and SNEGSKA (reference sequence). V was cut by 5 bases and J by 1 base, with 6 bases left in between. The CDR3 runs 11 residues. Living in about 25 US areas, the participants were between about 18 and 100 years of age. This table comes from immunoSEQ multiplex PCR, and its TCRdb copy is limited to in-frame clones, with some not included. The sample shows fewer than 350,000 clones, approximately 91% of them seen only once. V is TRBV20-1 and J is TRBJ2-7; no clear D. The sequence was obtained from a woman in her thirties or forties with acute COVID-19. The sequencing sample was made of PBMCs or T cells enriched from blood (not recorded which). The CDR3 region has the DNA TGCAGTGCTCACCAGTCCTACGAGCAGTACTTC. The encoded protein is CSAHQSYEQYF.